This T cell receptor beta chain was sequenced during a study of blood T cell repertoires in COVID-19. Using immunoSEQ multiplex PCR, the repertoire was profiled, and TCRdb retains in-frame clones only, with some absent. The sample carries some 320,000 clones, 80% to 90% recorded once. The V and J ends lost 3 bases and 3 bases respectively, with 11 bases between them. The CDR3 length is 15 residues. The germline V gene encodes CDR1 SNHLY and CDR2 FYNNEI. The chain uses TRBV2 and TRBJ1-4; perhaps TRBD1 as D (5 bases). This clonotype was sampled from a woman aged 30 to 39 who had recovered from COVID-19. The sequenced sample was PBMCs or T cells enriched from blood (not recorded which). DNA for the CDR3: TGTGCCAGCAGTGAGGGGACTGCACCTAATGAAAAACTGTTTTTT. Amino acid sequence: CASSEGTAPNEKLFF.